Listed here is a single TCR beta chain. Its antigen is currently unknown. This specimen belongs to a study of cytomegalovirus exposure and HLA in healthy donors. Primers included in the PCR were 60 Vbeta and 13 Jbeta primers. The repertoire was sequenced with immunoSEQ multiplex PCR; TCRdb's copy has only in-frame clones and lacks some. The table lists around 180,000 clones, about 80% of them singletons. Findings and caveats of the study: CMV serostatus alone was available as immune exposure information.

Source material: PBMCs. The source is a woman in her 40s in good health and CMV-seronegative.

CDR3 protein: CAISGGGTFNNEQFF. CDR3 coding DNA: TGTGCCATCAGTGGCGGGGGAACCTTTAACAATGAGCAGTTCTTC. The chain combines TRBV10-3 with TRBJ2-1; 7 nucleotides agree with TRBD2. The CDR3 is 15 residues long. Germline V gene data show CDR1 as ENHRY and CDR2 as SYGVKD. V shed 4 bases and J 5 bases; nucleotides not matched to a gene: 8.